This entry lists 8 T cell receptor beta chains sequenced from one sample in a study of T-cell reconstitution after alpha-beta-depleted transplantation in children. Unique molecular identifiers were incorporated into the prepared TCRbeta library. TCRdb redid the calling of the PCR reads with MiXCR, one entry per CDR3 protein. The table lists more than 85,000 distinct CDR3 sequences, approximately 8% of them singletons, with 16% in the top ten. This specimen was PBMCs, taken before TCRalphabeta/CD19-depleted stem cell transplant. The source is a boy aged 2 to 9 with acute lymphoblastic leukemia, due to receive a stem cell transplant.

This clonotype has ten or more counts. This chain connects TRBV11-3 to TRBJ1-1; no firm D call. Trimming shortened V by 5 bases and J by 4 bases, and 11 bases separated the two germline ends. There are 13 residues in the CDR3. Germline CDR1 and CDR2: SGHNT and YENEEA. This CDR3 reads CASSVSLVTEAFF. The CDR3 bases are TGTGCCAGCAGCGTCTCACTGGTCACTGAAGCTTTCTTT.

This clonotype was counted many times. The chain uses TRBV7-2 and TRBJ2-3; 7 bases fit TRBD2. The CDR3 is 15 residues long. Germline lookup yields CDR1 SGHTA and CDR2 FQGNSA. Unmatched junction bases numbered 3, after V lost 2 bases and J lost 1 base. The CDR3 here is CASSLFLAGTDTQYF. The CDR3 DNA reads TGTGCCAGCAGCTTATTCCTAGCGGGCACAGATACGCAGTATTTT.

A few counts support this clonotype. The chain combines TRBV7-9 with TRBJ2-5; 12 bases map to TRBD2. The CDR3 covers 15 residues. CDR1 is SEHNR and CDR2 is FQNEAQ in the germline V gene (reference sequence). V lost 6 bases to trimming and J lost 4 bases; unmatched junction nucleotides: 6. CDR3 nucleotide sequence: TGTGCCAGCAGACCTAGCGGGGGGGCCCTAGAGACCCAGTACTTC. Amino acid sequence: CASRPSGGALETQYF.

V gene TRBV4-1 combines with J gene TRBJ1-2; 9 bases align to TRBD1. Germline lookup yields CDR1 MGHRA and CDR2 YSYEKL. Unmatched junction bases numbered 5, after V lost 2 bases and J lost 1 base. This CDR3 contains 16 residues. CDR3 coding DNA: TGCGCCAGCAGCCAATTGGGGACAGGGAGTAACTATGGCTACACCTTC. Translated: CASSQLGTGSNYGYTF.

The sample holds many counts of this clonotype. V is TRBV6-1 and J is TRBJ1-3; TRBD1 agrees at 7 bases. Germline CDR1 is MNHNS and CDR2 is SASEGT. This CDR3 spans 12 amino acids. Germline trimming cut 9 bases from V and 8 bases from J; bases unmatched to any gene: 7. This CDR3 is CASEGTVDTIYF. DNA for the CDR3: TGTGCCAGTGAAGGGACAGTCGACACCATATATTTT.

There are a few counts of this clonotype. V gene TRBV2 combines with J gene TRBJ2-1, with a possible D match to TRBD2 (6 bases). Germline assignment: CDR1 SNHLY and CDR2 FYNNEI. Trimming removed 3 bases from V and 7 bases from J, with 13 bases in between. CDR3 length equals 14 residues. The CDR3 DNA sequence: TGTGCCAGCAGTGAGGAGGTGCTAGCGAATGAGCAGTTCTTC. Its protein product is CASSEEVLANEQFF. The entire variable domain, with the rest obtained from reference TRBV2 and TRBJ2-1, is as follows: EPEVTQTPSHQVTQMGQEVILRCVPISNHLYFYWYRQILGQKVEFLVSFYNNEISEKSEIFDDQFSVERPDGSNFTLKIRSTKLEDSAMYFCASSEEVLANEQFFGPGTRLTVL.

The rearrangement joins TRBV3-1 to TRBJ2-5; TRBD2 matches at 9 bases. Germline V lookup: CDR1 LGHDT, CDR2 YNNKEL (reference sequence). The J segment lost 3 bases and the V segment lost 3 bases, leaving 5 bases of the junction unmatched. The CDR3 consists of 15 residues. The CDR3 is CASSHPGLAEETQYF. The CDR3, as DNA: TGTGCCAGCAGCCACCCGGGACTAGCCGAAGAGACCCAGTACTTC.

This clonotype showed up many times. V gene TRBV5-1 combines with J gene TRBJ2-1, with 8 bases identical to TRBD1. The CDR3 spans 15 residues. V trimming: 0 bases; J trimming: 8 bases; junction bases outside the gene matches: 7. Germline V gene lookup returns CDR1 SGHRS and CDR2 YFSETQ. CDR3 DNA sequence: TGCGCCAGCAGCTTGGCGGTCAGGGGGCGAGATGAGCAGTTCTTC. As protein: CASSLAVRGRDEQFF.